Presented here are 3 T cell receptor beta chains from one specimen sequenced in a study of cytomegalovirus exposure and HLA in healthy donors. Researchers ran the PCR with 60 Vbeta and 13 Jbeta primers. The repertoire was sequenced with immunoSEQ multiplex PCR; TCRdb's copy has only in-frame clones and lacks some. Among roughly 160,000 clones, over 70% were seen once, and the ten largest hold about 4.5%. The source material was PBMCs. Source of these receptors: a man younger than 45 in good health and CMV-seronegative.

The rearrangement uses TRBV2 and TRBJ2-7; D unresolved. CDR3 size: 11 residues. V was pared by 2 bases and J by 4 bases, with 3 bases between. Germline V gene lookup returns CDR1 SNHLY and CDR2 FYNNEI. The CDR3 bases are TGTGCCAGCAGTGAACCGTACGAGCAGTACTTC. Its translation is CASSEPYEQYF.

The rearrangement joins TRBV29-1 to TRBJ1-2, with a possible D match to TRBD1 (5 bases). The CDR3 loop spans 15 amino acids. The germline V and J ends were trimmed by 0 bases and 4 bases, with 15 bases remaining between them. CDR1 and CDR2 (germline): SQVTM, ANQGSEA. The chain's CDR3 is CSVEDGTEGPYGYTF. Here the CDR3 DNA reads TGCAGCGTTGAAGACGGGACTGAAGGTCCCTATGGCTACACCTTC.

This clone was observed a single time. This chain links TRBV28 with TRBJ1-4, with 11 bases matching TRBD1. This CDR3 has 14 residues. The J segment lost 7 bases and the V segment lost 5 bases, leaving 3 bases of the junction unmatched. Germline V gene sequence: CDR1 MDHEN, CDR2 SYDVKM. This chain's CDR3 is CASSTGTGGEKLFF. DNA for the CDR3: TGTGCCAGCAGTACCGGGACAGGGGGTGAAAAACTGTTTTTT.